The clone carrying this TCR beta chain was found many times. The data derive from a study of regulatory T cells in long-lasting Graves disease. Construction of the TCR beta libraries employed iRepertoire HTBI primers in conjunction with Arm-PCR of CDR3 regions. TCRdb redid the calling of the multiplex PCR reads with MiXCR, one entry per CDR3 protein. The table records a few hundred thousand distinct CDR3 sequences, roughly 12% of them present only once. Described time point: newly diagnosed GD, antithyroid drugs for less than 3 months. PBMC RNA served as the TCR library source. These data also featured in a second study, about T cells in Graves' hyperthyroidism and ophthalmopathy.

Sample: peripheral blood mononuclear cells (PBMCs), taken at new diagnosis, from a patient treated with antithyroid drugs. The TCR sequence derives from a woman under 30 with Graves disease.

Written as DNA, the CDR3 is TGTGCCAGCAGTTCACACAGGGCAGGGGGTGACATTCAGTACTTC. Amino acid sequence: CASSSHRAGGDIQYF. The genes are TRBV28 and TRBJ2-4, with TRBD1 matching over 7 bases. This CDR3 is built from 15 residues. The V gene end was trimmed by 4 bases and the J gene end by 8 bases; junction bases not matched to a gene: 11. Germline V gene sequence: CDR1 MDHEN, CDR2 SYDVKM.